The table lists the clone carrying this TCR beta chain with many counts. The CDR3 extends over 15 amino acids. With 5 bases clipped from V and 1 base from J, the junction kept 6 bases outside the gene matches. The data originate from a study of response to subunit inactivated influenza vaccine. TCRdb ran MiXCR on the RT-PCR reads and lists one entry per CDR3 protein. The data hold about 570,000 distinct CDR3 sequences, with approximately 12% observed a single time. The chain joins TRBV12-3 or TRBV12-4 to TRBJ2-3, with TRBD1 matching 7 bases. Sequenced material: PBMCs from blood, taken on the day of vaccination. The sequence was obtained from a man between 45 and 60 years old who received an inactivated influenza vaccine. The CDR3 nucleotides read TGTGCCAGCAGTCCCAGACAGGGCCGCACAGATACGCAGTATTTT. This encodes CASSPRQGRTDTQYF.